The 31 T cell receptor beta chains given below trace back to one sample, sequenced in a study of cytomegalovirus exposure and HLA in healthy donors. A multiplex PCR was run with 60 Vbeta primers and 13 Jbeta primers. The repertoire was sequenced with immunoSEQ multiplex PCR; TCRdb's copy has only in-frame clones and lacks some. The sample has approximately 160,000 clones, about 64% seen once. The sequenced sample consisted of PBMCs. The receptors were sampled from a man between 50 and 59 years old in good health and CMV-seronegative.

This clone turned up a few times. This chain links TRBV5-5 with TRBJ1-2; TRBD1 matches 7 bases. Germline loops: CDR1 SGHKS, CDR2 YYEKEE (reference sequence). The CDR3 contains 13 residues. J gave up 3 bases and V 4 bases, and 3 bases lay outside the gene matches. The CDR3 loop is CASSHRGDYGYTF. Here the CDR3 DNA reads TGTGCCAGCAGCCACAGGGGAGACTATGGCTACACCTTC.

At least ten counts were recorded for this clone. The chain has TRBV6-5 and TRBJ1-1; D remains unclear. This CDR3 contains 13 residues. Between the trimmed V and J ends, which lost 8 bases and 0 bases, there was a span of 10 bases. The germline CDR1 and CDR2 sequences are MNHEY and SVGAGI. The chain's CDR3 is CASRRTMNTEAFF. CDR3 DNA sequence: TGTGCCAGCCGGAGAACCATGAACACTGAAGCTTTCTTT.

The V gene is TRBV7-2, the J gene TRBJ2-5, with D perhaps matching TRBD2 (7 bases). The CDR3 covers 16 residues. Germline CDR1 reads SGHTA; CDR2 reads FQGNSA. Trimming took off 2 bases at V and 1 base at J, with 14 bases between the two ends. The DNA of the CDR3 is TGTGCCAGCAGCTTAAAGCGGAGGGGGGGCCAAGAGACCCAGTACTTC. Its translation is CASSLKRRGGQETQYF.

The chain joins TRBV7-8 to TRBJ2-3; the match to TRBD2 covers 11 bases. The germline CDR1 and CDR2 sequences are SGHVS and FQNEAQ. V was pared by 6 bases and J by 2 bases, with 7 bases of the junction left unmatched. The CDR3 sequence is 16 residues long. The CDR3 bases are TGTGCCAGCAGTTCACCGACTAGCGGGGTCACAGATACGCAGTATTTT. This translates into CASSSPTSGVTDTQYF.

This clone was seen more than once but under ten times. V usage is TRBV19 and J usage is TRBJ1-2; TRBD1 is a possible D gene (6 bases). The CDR3 is 16 amino acids. Trimming left V 8 bases short and J 5 bases short, with 24 bases between. Germline CDR1 and CDR2: LNHDA and SQIVND (reference sequence). CDR3 in DNA: TGTGCCAGTCGGAGCTTAGTAGTGGACAGCCTATATGGCTACACCTTC. Translated: CASRSLVVDSLYGYTF.

The V gene is TRBV5-1, the J gene TRBJ2-2, with 7 bases fitting TRBD1. Trimming cost V 8 bases and J 6 bases; bases outside gene matches: 7. The CDR3 contains 13 residues. The germline CDR1 and CDR2 sequences are SGHRS and YFSETQ. The DNA of the CDR3 is TGCGCCAGTGGACAGGATAGGCCCGGGGAGCTGTTTTTT. Translated, it gives CASGQDRPGELFF.

The chain combines TRBV5-5 with TRBJ2-7; possibly TRBD1 for D (7 bases). The CDR3 loop spans 17 amino acids. The V end lost 0 bases, the J end lost 7 bases, and 23 bases lay between the germline ends. The germline V gene encodes CDR1 SGHKS and CDR2 YYEKEE (reference sequence). CDR3 loop: CASSLAPSRGALGEQYF. The CDR3 nucleotides are TGTGCCAGCAGCTTGGCCCCCTCCAGGGGGGCTTTGGGGGAGCAGTACTTC. Complete variable domain (other parts from reference TRBV5-5 and TRBJ2-7): DAGVTQSPTHLIKTRGQQVTLRCSPISGHKSVSWYQQVLGQGPQFIFQYYEKEERGRGNFPDRFSARQFPNYSSELNVNALLLGDSALYLCASSLAPSRGALGEQYFGPGTRLTVT.

The chain uses TRBV4-2 and TRBJ2-1, with D uncertain. V gave up 0 bases and J gave up 7 bases, with 4 bases separating them. In germline, CDR1 is LGHNA, CDR2 YNFKEQ. The CDR3 sequence is 12 residues long. CDR3 protein: CASSQEANEQFF. The DNA for the CDR3 is TGTGCCAGCAGCCAAGAAGCGAATGAGCAGTTCTTC.

V usage is TRBV5-1 and J usage is TRBJ2-4, with 8 nucleotides matching TRBD2. Germline V CDR1 and CDR2: SGHRS, YFSETQ. Trimming removed 4 bases from V and 9 bases from J; junction bases left unmatched: 9. This CDR3 is built from 14 residues. CDR3 in DNA: TGCGCCAGCAGCCTGGGACTAGAATCGGTCATTCAGTACTTC. It is translated as CASSLGLESVIQYF.

Details on this clone: The sample has other DNA sequences that encode this CDR3 too. This rearrangement joins TRBV11-2 to TRBJ1-1; D gene ambiguous. V shed 1 base and J shed 5 bases, with 8 bases lying between them. From germline, CDR1 is SGHAT and CDR2 FQNNGV. This CDR3 is built from 13 residues. In DNA, the CDR3 is TGTGCCAGCAGCTTAGTTCGGGGTACTGAAGCTTTCTTT. It codes for CASSLVRGTEAFF.

The genes are TRBV6-5 and TRBJ1-1; D is ambiguous. V lost 6 bases and J 4 bases, leaving 12 bases between the germline ends. Germline values: CDR1 MNHEY, CDR2 SVGAGI. The CDR3 length is 13 residues. CDR3: CASSYTEGTEAFF. In DNA form, the CDR3 reads TGTGCCAGCAGCTACACGGAGGGCACTGAAGCTTTCTTT.

This clone has a handful of counts. This chain joins TRBV2 and TRBJ1-6, with 7 positions matching TRBD1. The germline V gene has CDR1 SNHLY and CDR2 FYNNEI. The length of the CDR3 is 14 residues. V shed 4 bases and J 9 bases; nucleotides not matched to a gene: 6. DNA of the CDR3: TGTGCCAGCAGTGGACAGGGTGCGGGTTCACCCCTCCACTTT. It translates to CASSGQGAGSPLHF.

The chain employs TRBV7-2 and TRBJ2-7; a possible D gene is TRBD1 (5 bases). Trimming took off 2 bases at V and 3 bases at J, with 11 bases between the two ends. The CDR3 length is 14 residues. The germline V gene encodes CDR1 SGHTA and CDR2 FQGNSA. CDR3 region: CASSLRGQSYEQYF. The CDR3 DNA follows: TGTGCCAGCAGCTTAAGGGGCCAGAGCTACGAGCAGTACTTC.

This clone has only a few counts. The chain joins TRBV27 to TRBJ1-3; the D gene is possibly TRBD1 (5 bases). The CDR3 loop spans 15 amino acids. The germline CDR1 and CDR2 sequences are MNHEY and SMNVEV (reference sequence). V was cut by 2 bases and J by 3 bases, with 11 bases left in between. The CDR3 DNA sequence: TGTGCCAGCAGTTTACTGGGGCAGGGTGGAAACACCATATATTTT. As protein: CASSLLGQGGNTIYF.

The gene calls are TRBV6-1 and TRBJ1-2; 7 nucleotides line up with TRBD1. The CDR3 is 15 amino acids. The V gene's germline CDR1 is MNHNS and CDR2 SASEGT. J lost 4 bases, V lost 2 bases, and 7 bases had no gene match. CDR3 sequence (DNA): TGTGCCAGCAGTGAACCGGGACAGAGCTTCTATGGCTACACCTTC. The encoded protein is CASSEPGQSFYGYTF.

CDR3 sequence reads: CASSTSLTTYGYTF. CDR3 nucleotides: TGCGCCAGCAGCACATCTTTGACAACCTATGGCTACACCTTC. This chain uses TRBV5-1 with TRBJ1-2; D is ambiguous. Germline assignment: CDR1 SGHRS and CDR2 YFSETQ. The ends were cut back, 4 bases at V and 4 bases at J, with 14 bases in the middle. There are 14 residues in the CDR3.

This sequence joins TRBV29-1 and TRBJ2-7, with 7 positions matching TRBD1. There are 15 residues in the CDR3. V was pared by 1 base and J by 6 bases, with 12 bases of the junction left unmatched. The germline V gene encodes CDR1 SQVTM and CDR2 ANQGSEA. The CDR3 DNA is TGCAGCGTTGAAGGGTACAACAGGGGTCAGGTCGAGCAGTACTTC. Its protein is CSVEGYNRGQVEQYF.

The chain combines TRBV6-5 with TRBJ1-6; possibly TRBD1 for D (6 bases). The CDR3 is 14 amino acids. Per germline, CDR1 MNHEY and CDR2 SVGAGI. With 7 bases removed from V and 7 bases from J, the gap between germline ends came to 14 bases. CDR3 protein: CASNQQGRNSPLHF. CDR3 coding DNA: TGTGCCAGCAATCAACAGGGTCGGAATTCACCCCTCCACTTT.

The chain combines TRBV4-1 with TRBJ2-7; D possibly corresponds to TRBD2 (6 bases). Germline-derived CDR1 and CDR2 are MGHRA and YSYEKL. V was clipped by 1 base and J by 5 bases, with 12 bases between them. The CDR3 covers 14 residues. DNA of the CDR3: TGCGCCAGCAGCCAAGTAACGGGGACTCACGAGCAGTACTTC. The encoded protein is CASSQVTGTHEQYF.

This clone was counted a few times. The sample holds other DNA sequences that translate to the same CDR3. This sequence joins TRBV18 and TRBJ1-1; D gene uncertain. With 3 bases removed from V and 0 bases from J, the gap between germline ends came to 11 bases. Germline lookup yields CDR1 KGHSH and CDR2 LQKENI. The CDR3 loop spans 15 amino acids. This chain's CDR3 is CASSPPGRLNTEAFF. In DNA form, the CDR3 reads TGTGCCAGCTCACCCCCTGGGCGCCTGAACACTGAAGCTTTCTTT.

The sample holds a few counts of this clone. J is TRBJ1-4 and V is TRBV6-1; no reliable D call. V gave up 6 bases and J gave up 5 bases, with 4 bases separating them. Germline values: CDR1 MNHNS, CDR2 SASEGT. The CDR3 runs 11 residues. CDR3 amino acids: CASSLNEKLFF. CDR3 nucleotide sequence: TGTGCCAGCAGCCTAAATGAAAAACTGTTTTTT.

This clone came up once. The chain carries TRBV7-9 and TRBJ1-1; tentatively, D is TRBD1 (6 bases). This CDR3 is built from 11 residues. Trimming took 5 bases from V and 6 from J, leaving 7 bases between them. Germline CDR1 reads SEHNR; CDR2 reads FQNEAQ (reference sequence). CDR3 DNA: TGTGCCAGCAGCCGACAGGCTGAAGCTTTCTTT. Protein: CASSRQAEAFF.

The genes are TRBV28 and TRBJ1-1; D perhaps matches TRBD1 (5 bases). The CDR3 has 15 residues. Germline V CDR1 and CDR2: MDHEN, SYDVKM. Trimming stripped 5 bases from V and 4 bases from J, with 17 bases between. The CDR3 nucleotides are TGTGCCAGCAGTCCCGCCGGGGGGACGGGCACTGAAGCTTTCTTT. The encoded protein is CASSPAGGTGTEAFF.

This chain joins TRBV12-5 and TRBJ2-1, with 9 bases lining up with TRBD2. The junction had 4 bases not matched to a gene; V was cut back by 1 base and J by 3 bases. Germline loops: CDR1 LGHNT, CDR2 FRNRAP. This CDR3 is built from 16 residues. In DNA, the CDR3 is TGTGCTAGTGGTTTGGAGAAGCGGGGGGACTACAATGAGCAGTTCTTC. This codes for CASGLEKRGDYNEQFF.

The gene calls are TRBV29-1 and TRBJ2-7; 9 bases map to TRBD1. V lost 5 bases to trimming and J lost 3 bases; unmatched junction nucleotides: 2. The CDR3 runs to 12 residues. From germline, CDR1 is SQVTM and CDR2 ANQGSEA. CDR3 DNA sequence: TGCAGCGTTTGGGACAGGGTCTACGAGCAGTACTTC. As protein: CSVWDRVYEQYF.

J is TRBJ2-2 and V is TRBV7-2; no firm D call. The V end lost 5 bases, the J end lost 2 bases, and 6 bases lay between the germline ends. Germline CDR1 SGHTA, CDR2 FQGNSA. The CDR3 is 13 residues long. The CDR3 loop is CASSPFNTGELFF. CDR3 nucleotides: TGTGCCAGCAGCCCCTTTAACACCGGGGAGCTGTTTTTT.

This clone was seen a handful of times. The rearrangement joins TRBV5-4 to TRBJ2-7; TRBD2 matches 14 bases. The CDR3 has 16 amino acids. The germline V gene has CDR1 SGHNT and CDR2 YYREEE (reference sequence). Germline trimming cut 4 bases from V and 2 bases from J; bases unmatched to any gene: 5. The CDR3 DNA reads TGTGCCAGCAGCGCCGGACTAGCGGGGGGCCCCTACGAGCAGTACTTC. Residues: CASSAGLAGGPYEQYF. The variable domain in full, with the rest retrieved from reference TRBV5-4 and TRBJ2-7, is ETGVTQSPTHLIKTRGQQVTLRCSSQSGHNTVSWYQQALGQGPQFIFQYYREEENGRGNFPPRFSGLQFPNYSSELNVNALELDDSALYLCASSAGLAGGPYEQYFGPGTRLTVT.

The chain employs TRBV10-2 and TRBJ2-7; 13 nucleotides match TRBD2. The CDR3 length is 15 residues. Germline loops: CDR1 WSHSY, CDR2 SAAADI. Germline trimming cut 6 bases from V and 1 base from J; bases unmatched to any gene: 3. The CDR3, as DNA: TGCGCCAGCAGGGGACTAGCGGGGAAGTCCTACGAGCAGTACTTC. This encodes CASRGLAGKSYEQYF.

The V and J genes are TRBV2 and TRBJ1-1, with D tentatively TRBD1 (5 bases). Trimming took off 7 bases at V and 1 base at J, with 13 bases between the two ends. In germline, CDR1 is SNHLY, CDR2 FYNNEI. The CDR3 loop spans 14 amino acids. The CDR3 sequence is CASTLLDRNTEAFF. The CDR3 bases are TGTGCCAGCACCCTACTTGACAGGAACACTGAAGCTTTCTTT.

The gene calls are TRBV5-5 and TRBJ1-3; possible D gene TRBD1, 6 bases. Trimming shortened V by 0 bases and J by 4 bases, and 11 bases separated the two germline ends. This CDR3 spans 15 amino acids. Germline V gives CDR1 SGHKS, CDR2 YYEKEE (reference sequence). CDR3 bases: TGTGCCAGCAGCTTGGGTGCGACAGGAGGAAACACCATATATTTT. Protein sequence: CASSLGATGGNTIYF.

The chain carries TRBV7-9 and TRBJ2-5, with TRBD1 matching 7 bases. Germline V gene data show CDR1 as SEHNR and CDR2 as FQNEAQ (reference sequence). J was trimmed by 5 bases and V by 4 bases; bases with no gene match: 13. The CDR3 sequence is 16 residues long. CDR3 amino acids: CASSSIWDRGRETQYF. The CDR3 DNA reads as TGTGCCAGCAGCTCCATATGGGACAGAGGTCGGGAGACCCAGTACTTC.